The 17 T cell receptor beta chains below were found in one sample sequenced in a study of control samples from healthy donors and cancer patients. Data came from immunoSEQ multiplex PCR; TCRdb stores just in-frame clones and leaves some out. The data hold about 110,000 clones, with roughly 90% observed a single time. The specimen sequenced was blood. The receptors come from a woman younger than 35 in good health.

This clone was recorded only once. The chain links TRBV19 to TRBJ1-2, with TRBD1 as a possible D gene (5 bases). There are 16 residues in the CDR3. Germline V lookup: CDR1 LNHDA, CDR2 SQIVND (reference sequence). The V end was cut by 0 bases, the J end by 8 bases, with 19 bases between. Written as DNA, the CDR3 is TGTGCCAGTAGTATAGATAATCGCGGCAGGGTGGGAGGCTACACCTTC. This gives the protein CASSIDNRGRVGGYTF.

The chain is built from TRBV28 and TRBJ2-1; 8 bases map to TRBD2. The length of the CDR3 is 20 residues. Germline V CDR1 and CDR2: MDHEN, SYDVKM. Losses at the gene ends were 3 bases for V and 2 bases for J; bases not matched to a gene: 18. The CDR3 DNA is TGTGCCAGCAGTTTTGGTCTGGCTAGCGGGCCGACCCTACCCTACAATGAGCAGTTCTTC. Translation: CASSFGLASGPTLPYNEQFF.

The chain carries TRBV6-5 and TRBJ2-5; TRBD2 might be the D (5 bases). Germline V gene sequence: CDR1 MNHEY, CDR2 SVGAGI. This CDR3 has 14 amino acids. V shed 5 bases and J shed 1 base, with 11 bases lying between them. The CDR3 region has the DNA TGTGCCAGCAGTCTCGGACTCCTCCAAGAGACCCAGTACTTC. Translation: CASSLGLLQETQYF.

This sequence joins TRBV28 and TRBJ2-2; weak D call: TRBD2 (5 bases). The CDR3 is 15 residues long. CDR1 and CDR2 from the germline V gene are MDHEN and SYDVKM. V was cut by 5 bases and J by 4 bases, with 14 bases left in between. CDR3 sequence reads: CASSTDSGSTGELFF. The CDR3 DNA is TGTGCCAGCAGTACGGACTCGGGTTCCACCGGGGAGCTGTTTTTT.

The chain recombines TRBV6-4 with TRBJ2-5; 11 bases line up with TRBD2. Trimming at V came to 2 bases and at J to 7 bases, leaving 12 bases not matched to a gene. Germline assignment: CDR1 MRHNA and CDR2 SNTAGT. The CDR3 contains 17 residues. The CDR3 nucleotides are TGTGCCAGCAGTGACCCGGGGGGACTAGCGGATGCGGGGACCCAGTACTTC. Protein: CASSDPGGLADAGTQYF.

The rearrangement joins TRBV28 to TRBJ1-3; no clear D. Germline CDR1 and CDR2: MDHEN and SYDVKM. This CDR3 spans 14 amino acids. V lost 8 bases and J lost 1, with 12 bases in between. The DNA of the CDR3 is TGTGCCAGCGGATTTACGTTTTCTGGAAACACCATATATTTT. This codes for CASGFTFSGNTIYF.

V and J are TRBV5-1 and TRBJ2-5, with 8 bases aligning to TRBD2. Germline loops: CDR1 SGHRS, CDR2 YFSETQ. V was clipped by 3 bases and J by 5 bases; unmatched bases: 6. CDR3 length: 14 residues. The CDR3 nucleotides are TGCGCCAGCAGCTCCCAGACTAGCGTGGAGACCCAGTACTTC. This sequence encodes CASSSQTSVETQYF.

This clone was detected once. The gene calls are TRBV5-6 and TRBJ2-5, with D perhaps given as TRBD1 or TRBD2 (5 bases each). CDR3 length: 16 amino acids. V shed 4 bases and J shed 5 bases, with 21 bases lying between them. Germline assignment: CDR1 SGHDT and CDR2 YYEEEE. For the CDR3, the DNA is TGTGCCAGCAGCGCAGGAGATGATGGGACGTGGGAGACCCAGTACTTC. The encoded protein is CASSAGDDGTWETQYF.

The rearrangement joins TRBV5-1 to TRBJ2-1; no clear D gene. This CDR3 is built from 13 residues. The germline CDR1 and CDR2 sequences are SGHRS and YFSETQ. V was clipped by 0 bases and J by 7 bases, with 8 bases between them. The CDR3 DNA sequence: TGCGCCAGCAGCTTGGCTAGTGGAAATGAGCAGTTCTTC. This encodes CASSLASGNEQFF.

This clone was recorded once. The V and J genes are TRBV9 and TRBJ2-1, with 12 bases lining up with TRBD2. Looked up from germline, CDR1 is SGDLS and CDR2 is YYNGEE. V gave up 2 bases and J gave up 10 bases; unmatched junction bases: 10. The CDR3 length is 16 residues. The DNA of the CDR3 is TGTGCCAGCAGCGTCACTAGCGGGAGGCCTACCGGAGAGCAGTTCTTC. Its protein product is CASSVTSGRPTGEQFF.

The chain is built from TRBV7-2 and TRBJ1-2; D possibly corresponds to TRBD1 (6 bases). The CDR3 is 14 amino acids. Trimming removed 5 bases from V and 5 bases from J, with 15 bases in between. Germline V lookup: CDR1 SGHTA, CDR2 FQGNSA. The CDR3 region has the DNA TGTGCCAGCAGCCCTACAGGGCTGGGATATGGCTACACCTTC. Protein sequence: CASSPTGLGYGYTF.

This rearrangement joins TRBV28 to TRBJ1-4, with 12 positions matching TRBD1. Unmatched junction bases numbered 3, after V lost 3 bases and J lost 4 bases. In germline, CDR1 is MDHEN, CDR2 SYDVKM. The CDR3 covers 16 residues. The CDR3 DNA is TGTGCCAGCAGTTTGGGACAGGGGGCCATTAATGAAAAACTGTTTTTT. Translating gives CASSLGQGAINEKLFF.

CDR3 DNA sequence: TGTGCCACCAGCAGAGCCCGGTTCGTGAAAGCGAACACTGAAGCTTTCTTT. This translates into CATSRARFVKANTEAFF. The chain employs TRBV15 and TRBJ1-1; D is unclear. Per germline, CDR1 LNHNV and CDR2 YYDKDF (reference sequence). The CDR3 has 17 residues. The V gene lost 1 base and the J gene lost 1 base, with 16 bases spanning the gap.

The chain has TRBV28 and TRBJ1-1; D gene ambiguous. V gave up 1 base and J gave up 6 bases, with 3 bases separating them. Germline CDR1 MDHEN, CDR2 SYDVKM. This CDR3 is built from 11 residues. CDR3 sequence reads: CASSLSPEAFF. CDR3 DNA sequence: TGTGCCAGCAGTTTATCACCTGAAGCTTTCTTT.

The J gene is TRBJ2-7, the V gene TRBV6-2 or TRBV6-3, with D maybe TRBD2 (6 bases). Germline-derived CDR1 and CDR2 are MNHEY and SVGEGT. There are 15 residues in the CDR3. The V and J ends lost 5 bases and 5 bases respectively, with 19 bases between them. The CDR3 reads CASSTRLDGGHEQYF. The CDR3 DNA reads TGTGCCAGCAGTACCCGACTAGATGGAGGCCACGAGCAGTACTTC.

The V call is TRBV18, the J call TRBJ2-7, with 9 bases lining up with TRBD2. Germline trimming cut 4 bases from V and 3 bases from J; bases unmatched to any gene: 4. CDR3 length: 14 amino acids. Germline values: CDR1 KGHSH, CDR2 LQKENI. CDR3 coding DNA: TGTGCCAGCTCACATAGCGGGAGCAACTACGAGCAGTACTTC. This encodes CASSHSGSNYEQYF. The full variable domain, rest sourced from reference TRBV18 and TRBJ2-7, is NAGVMQNPRHLVRRRGQEARLRCSPMKGHSHVYWYRQLPEEGLKFMVYLQKENIIDESGMPKERFSAEFPKEGPSILRIQQVVRGDSAAYFCASSHSGSNYEQYFGPGTRLTVT.

The chain employs TRBV5-1 and TRBJ2-6; D gene ambiguous. V was pared by 3 bases and J by 4 bases, with 11 bases between. This CDR3 region has 15 residues. CDR1 SGHRS and CDR2 YFSETQ come from the germline V gene. This chain's CDR3 is CASSSLSQGANVLTF. The CDR3 DNA reads as TGCGCCAGCAGCTCCCTCTCACAGGGGGCCAACGTCCTGACTTTC. Supplemented by reference TRBV5-1 and TRBJ2-6, the full variable domain reads KAGVTQTPRYLIKTRGQQVTLSCSPISGHRSVSWYQQTPGQGLQFLFEYFSETQRNKGNFPGRFSGRQFSNSRSEMNVSTLELGDSALYLCASSSLSQGANVLTFGAGSRLTVL.